Here is one TCR beta chain with its context. Reverse transcription used roughly 0.5 to 1 ug RNA and random hexamers. TCRdb ran MiXCR on the immunoSEQ multiplex PCR reads and lists one entry per CDR3 protein. Altogether roughly 100,000 distinct CDR3 sequences are present, approximately 94% being singletons, with the ten largest covering over 0.4%. The germline V gene has CDR1 SEHNR and CDR2 FQNEAQ (reference sequence). With V trimmed by 5 bases and J by 0 bases, 10 bases remained unmatched. This CDR3 contains 17 residues. This sample is drawn from a study of CD8 T cells in Susac syndrome. CD8+ and CD4+ T cells taken from blood had their TCR beta sequenced. The diagnostic criteria were recently defined, and patients with Susac syndrome met them for definite or probable disease.

This TCR was recovered from a human donor with Susac syndrome. Material for sequencing was CD8+ T cells from PBMCs. The chain is built from TRBV7-9 and TRBJ1-1; 9 bases line up with TRBD1. The CDR3 protein is CASSRDPGQGLNTEAFF. In DNA, the CDR3 is TGTGCCAGCAGCCGTGACCCGGGACAGGGTTTGAACACTGAAGCTTTCTTT.